Presented here are 26 T cell receptor beta chains from one specimen sequenced in a study of blood T cell repertoires in COVID-19. Generated by immunoSEQ multiplex PCR, the TCRdb table keeps only in-frame clones and is missing some. The repertoire holds approximately 50,000 clones, approximately 80% seen once, with around 43% in the top ten. Sequences were obtained from peripheral blood. The receptors originated from a man in his 70s with active or convalescent COVID-19.

The V call is TRBV3-1 (or the pseudogene TRBV3-2), the J call TRBJ1-1; 8 nucleotides agree with TRBD1. CDR3 size: 14 residues. Per the germline V gene, CDR1 is LGHDT and CDR2 is YNNKEL (reference sequence). J was trimmed by 7 bases and V by 2 bases; bases with no gene match: 6. Written as DNA, the CDR3 is TGTGCCAGCAGCCAACCGCCGGGACAGGATGAAGCTTTCTTT. It specifies CASSQPPGQDEAFF.

The V call is TRBV4-1, the J call TRBJ2-2; D is unclear. Trimming took 3 bases from V and 2 from J, leaving 13 bases between them. The CDR3 sequence is 16 residues long. Germline CDR1 and CDR2: MGHRA and YSYEKL. As DNA, the CDR3 is TGCGCCAGCAGCCAGACTGCACCGACTAACACCGGGGAGCTGTTTTTT. It codes for CASSQTAPTNTGELFF.

The chain carries TRBV4-1 and TRBJ1-2, with 8 bases fitting TRBD1. CDR1 and CDR2 (germline): MGHRA, YSYEKL. The CDR3 has 16 amino acids. With 1 base clipped from V and 3 bases from J, the junction kept 7 bases outside the gene matches. The CDR3 coding sequence is TGCGCCAGCAGCCAAGGGTCCCAGGGGGCTGACTATGGCTACACCTTC. Amino acid sequence: CASSQGSQGADYGYTF.

In its sample, this clone was seen a few times. The V gene is TRBV20-1, the J gene TRBJ1-1; TRBD1 matches at 8 bases. V dropped 3 bases and J dropped 0; count of bases not matched to a gene: 6. The CDR3 covers 15 residues. CDR1 is DFQATT and CDR2 is SNEGSKA in the germline V gene (reference sequence). For the CDR3, the DNA is TGCAGTGCTAGTAGGTCAGGGGGCATGAACACTGAAGCTTTCTTT. Amino acids: CSASRSGGMNTEAFF.

The chain joins TRBV5-1 to TRBJ1-2, with D possibly being TRBD1 (5 bases). The CDR3 is made up of 13 amino acids. The germline CDR1 and CDR2 sequences are SGHRS and YFSETQ. Trimming removed 6 bases at V and 4 bases at J, with 13 bases between. This CDR3 reads CASTPDSLYGYTF. CDR3 DNA sequence: TGCGCCAGCACACCAGACAGCCTCTATGGCTACACCTTC.

This sequence joins TRBV7-3 and TRBJ2-7; 11 positions match TRBD1. Germline lookup yields CDR1 SGHTA and CDR2 FQGTGA. The CDR3 sequence is 15 residues long. V shed 5 bases and J 6 bases; nucleotides not matched to a gene: 9. The CDR3 loop is CASSRTGTGGFEQYF. The CDR3 nucleotides are TGTGCCAGCAGCCGAACCGGGACAGGGGGGTTCGAGCAGTACTTC.

The J gene is TRBJ1-5, the V gene TRBV24-1; the D gene is possibly TRBD1 (5 bases). Trimming removed 3 bases at V and 8 bases at J, with 10 bases between. The CDR3 length is 13 residues. Germline V CDR1 and CDR2: KGHDR, SFDVKD. For the CDR3, the DNA is TGTGCCACCAGTGATGGCGGGGGGAAGCCCCAGCATTTT. As protein: CATSDGGGKPQHF.

This clone has more than one count but fewer than ten. The chain is built from TRBV29-1 and TRBJ2-3; TRBD2 matches at 7 bases. CDR3 length: 14 amino acids. The ends lost 5 bases at V and 7 bases at J; junction bases unmatched: 12. Per germline, CDR1 SQVTM and CDR2 ANQGSEA. The CDR3 region has the DNA TGCAGCGTTAGCCCCAAGACTAGCCCAAATACGCAGTATTTT. It encodes CSVSPKTSPNTQYF.

This chain links TRBV5-1 with TRBJ1-2; 7 bases line up with TRBD1. Germline V gene lookup returns CDR1 SGHRS and CDR2 YFSETQ. The CDR3 is 15 amino acids. The junction had 6 bases not matched to a gene; V was cut back by 4 bases and J by 0 bases. CDR3 DNA: TGCGCCAGCAGCGTAGTACAGGGGACTAACTATGGCTACACCTTC. This gives the protein CASSVVQGTNYGYTF.

The CDR3 nucleotides are TGCAGTGCTAGCAGGGTGAATGGCTACACCTTC. This translates into CSASRVNGYTF. This chain connects TRBV20-1 to TRBJ1-2, with D possibly TRBD1 on 5 matching bases. Trimming shortened V by 3 bases and J by 6 bases, and 8 bases separated the two germline ends. The CDR3 has 11 residues. The germline gives CDR1 DFQATT, CDR2 SNEGSKA (reference sequence).

The rearrangement links TRBV7-2 to TRBJ1-4; unclear D gene. The CDR3 has 15 amino acids. Trimming took 5 bases from V and 8 from J, leaving 18 bases between them. Germline assignment: CDR1 SGHTA and CDR2 FQGNSA. CDR3 sequence (DNA): TGTGCCAGCAGCATGACTGGCCCCCTTGGGGAAAAACTGTTTTTT. Its protein is CASSMTGPLGEKLFF.

CDR3 DNA: TGTGCCAGCAGCCAAGGGCTAGCGGAACCAGCCTACGAGCAGTACTTC. Translating gives CASSQGLAEPAYEQYF. The V call is TRBV3-1 (or the pseudogene TRBV3-2), the J call TRBJ2-7; TRBD2 aligns across 7 bases. Germline V CDR1 and CDR2: LGHDT, YNNKEL (reference sequence). The CDR3 sequence is 16 residues long. With V trimmed by 1 base and J by 2 bases, 8 bases remained unmatched.

This chain joins TRBV5-1 and TRBJ2-5; D might be TRBD2 (7 bases). CDR1 and CDR2 (germline): SGHRS, YFSETQ. The CDR3 spans 16 residues. V shed 4 bases and J shed 2 bases, with 18 bases lying between them. The CDR3 nucleotides read TGCGCCAGCAGCCCTGGACAGCGGGGACCACAAGAGACCCAGTACTTC. This sequence encodes CASSPGQRGPQETQYF.

V is TRBV7-6 and J is TRBJ2-5; 9 positions agree with TRBD2. The trim removed 1 base at V and 6 bases at J, leaving 6 bases unmatched. This CDR3 is built from 15 residues. Germline CDR1 reads SGHVS; CDR2 reads FNYEAQ. CDR3 sequence: CASSLDWSGGQTQYF. For the CDR3, the DNA is TGTGCCAGCAGCTTAGACTGGAGCGGGGGGCAGACCCAGTACTTC.

This clone has just one count. The chain combines TRBV6-5 with TRBJ1-4; D not certain. Germline assignment: CDR1 MNHEY and CDR2 SVGAGI. This CDR3 region has 11 residues. The V and J ends lost 5 bases and 7 bases respectively, with 5 bases between them. The CDR3 sequence: CASSQVEKLFF. CDR3 DNA: TGTGCCAGCAGTCAGGTTGAAAAACTGTTTTTT.

This chain links TRBV7-8 with TRBJ1-6, with a weak D call TRBD1 (5 bases). The CDR3 is made up of 14 amino acids. Looked up from germline, CDR1 is SGHVS and CDR2 is FQNEAQ. The germline V and J ends were trimmed by 1 base and 5 bases, with 6 bases remaining between them. This CDR3 is CASSLDRNNSPLHF. The CDR3, as DNA: TGTGCCAGCAGCTTAGACAGGAATAATTCACCCCTCCACTTT.

This clone was detected a few times. This sequence joins TRBV18 and TRBJ1-2; D is perhaps TRBD1 (6 bases). The V end was cut by 4 bases, the J end by 6 bases, with 15 bases between. The length of the CDR3 is 14 residues. CDR1 is KGHSH, CDR2 LQKENI, per germline. CDR3 in DNA: TGTGCCAGCTCACAAGAGACCAGGGGAGATGGCTACACCTTC. Protein sequence: CASSQETRGDGYTF.

This sequence joins TRBV5-1 and TRBJ2-5; no definite D call. Germline loops: CDR1 SGHRS, CDR2 YFSETQ. V lost 3 bases and J 4 bases, leaving 16 bases between the germline ends. This CDR3 region has 15 residues. The CDR3 is CASSYGARSRETQYF. The CDR3 bases are TGCGCCAGCAGCTACGGAGCCCGGTCGAGAGAGACCCAGTACTTC.

In this sample, this clone turned up a few times. The J gene is TRBJ2-6, the V gene TRBV7-3; no clear D. The V gene lost 4 bases and the J gene lost 0 bases, with 10 bases spanning the gap. Germline CDR1 and CDR2: SGHTA and FQGTGA. The CDR3 is 16 residues long. The CDR3 DNA reads as TGTGCCAGCAGCTCCTCCAGGCCCTCTGGGGCCAACGTCCTGACTTTC. Translation gives CASSSSRPSGANVLTF.

The chain is built from TRBV7-2 and TRBJ2-5; 8 bases align to TRBD2. V was clipped by 5 bases and J by 0 bases; unmatched bases: 5. This CDR3 spans 15 amino acids. The germline CDR1 and CDR2 sequences are SGHTA and FQGNSA. CDR3 DNA: TGTGCCAGCAGCCGGGTAGCGGGAAACCAAGAGACCCAGTACTTC. This encodes CASSRVAGNQETQYF.

V and J are TRBV9 and TRBJ2-5; a possible D gene is TRBD1 (5 bases). CDR1 SGDLS and CDR2 YYNGEE come from the germline V gene. The V gene lost 3 bases and the J gene lost 1 base, with 10 bases spanning the gap. This CDR3 has 14 amino acids. Written as DNA, the CDR3 is TGTGCCAGCAGCGCCTACAGGTGCCAAGAGACCCAGTACTTC. Protein: CASSAYRCQETQYF.

This chain's CDR3 is CASSLTRASTGELFF. In DNA, the CDR3 is TGTGCCAGCAGTTTAACCAGGGCCAGCACCGGGGAGCTGTTTTTT. The chain is built from TRBV27 and TRBJ2-2; possibly TRBD1 for D (5 bases). The V gene lost 2 bases and the J gene lost 4 bases, with 11 bases spanning the gap. CDR1 and CDR2 (germline): MNHEY, SMNVEV (reference sequence). The CDR3 spans 15 residues.

V is TRBV19 and J is TRBJ1-1, with a weak D call TRBD1 (5 bases). The CDR3 totals 15 residues. V lost 5 bases and J 0 bases, leaving 13 bases between the germline ends. Per germline, CDR1 LNHDA and CDR2 SQIVND (reference sequence). The CDR3 reads CASSSDSRMNTEAFF. In DNA form, the CDR3 reads TGTGCCAGTAGTTCAGACAGCAGAATGAACACTGAAGCTTTCTTT.

V gene TRBV5-1 combines with J gene TRBJ1-2, with TRBD1 matching 7 bases. The CDR3 length is 15 residues. Germline CDR1 and CDR2: SGHRS and YFSETQ. Trimming took 0 bases from V and 5 from J; bases not matched to a gene: 7. CDR3 protein: CASSLDRGRGYGYTF. CDR3 coding DNA: TGCGCCAGCAGCTTGGATAGGGGGCGAGGGTATGGCTACACCTTC.

A few counts support this clone. The V and J genes are TRBV30 and TRBJ1-2; TRBD1 is a possible D gene (5 bases). This CDR3 spans 13 amino acids. Germline lookup yields CDR1 GTSNPN and CDR2 SVGIG (reference sequence). Deletions cut 3 bases from V and 1 base from J, with 9 bases between. The chain's CDR3 is CAWRAGGNYGYTF. The CDR3 bases are TGTGCCTGGAGGGCCGGGGGTAACTATGGCTACACCTTC.

V is TRBV7-8 and J is TRBJ2-7, with 10 bases fitting TRBD2. The CDR3 runs to 15 residues. The trim removed 4 bases at V and 7 bases at J, leaving 10 bases unmatched. From germline, CDR1 is SGHVS and CDR2 FQNEAQ. The CDR3: CASSSLAGVSWEQYF. In nucleotides, the CDR3 is TGTGCCAGCAGCTCCCTAGCGGGAGTATCCTGGGAGCAGTACTTC.